The present TCR beta chain was sequenced within a study of blood T cells in healthy people across ages. The CDR3 has 14 residues. Losses at the gene ends were 4 bases for V and 5 bases for J; bases not matched to a gene: 4. From germline, CDR1 is SGHTA and CDR2 FQGNSA. Of note for this clonotype: Its antigen is unidentified.

For the second PCR, which ran for about 6 to 11 cycles, a sample-barcoded 5' primer and a J-beta primer mix were used. TCRdb used MiXCR to reprocess the 5' RACE reads, holding one entry per CDR3 protein. The sample includes 250,000 to 300,000 distinct CDR3 sequences, 25% to 30% of them seen just once. Study-wide results and caveats: PBMC samples, being unsorted, prevented any conclusive comparison of naive and antigen-experienced cells.

This clonotype was sampled from a woman in her 70s in good health. The genes are TRBV7-2 and TRBJ1-4; TRBD1 agrees at 7 bases. Source material: blood. For the CDR3, the DNA is TGTGCCAGCAGCTCGGGACAGCTGAATGAAAAACTGTTTTTT. This codes for CASSSGQLNEKLFF.